The following is a T cell receptor beta chain sequence with its context. Its specificity is unknown. These data come from a study of cytomegalovirus exposure and HLA in healthy donors. Findings of the study overall: Previously analyzed data showed that most TCR beta V segments were productive at a frequency of about 87% or about 30%.

A multiplex PCR was run with 60 Vbeta primers and 13 Jbeta primers. Method: immunoSEQ multiplex PCR; TCRdb's copy keeps in-frame clones and lacks some. This sample yields under 150,000 clones, of which 60% to 85% are seen a single time; 1% to 1.5% belongs to the top ten. CDR3 length: 16 amino acids. V was cut by 6 bases and J by 0 bases, with 17 bases left in between. Per the germline V gene, CDR1 is SNHLY and CDR2 is FYNNEI. Sequencing input: PBMCs. The source is a male donor in good health and CMV-seropositive. The rearrangement uses TRBV2 and TRBJ2-5, with D possibly matching TRBD2 (6 bases). This CDR3 reads CASRGPGLEYQETQYF. CDR3 nucleotide sequence: TGTGCCAGCAGAGGGCCGGGACTTGAGTACCAAGAGACCCAGTACTTC.